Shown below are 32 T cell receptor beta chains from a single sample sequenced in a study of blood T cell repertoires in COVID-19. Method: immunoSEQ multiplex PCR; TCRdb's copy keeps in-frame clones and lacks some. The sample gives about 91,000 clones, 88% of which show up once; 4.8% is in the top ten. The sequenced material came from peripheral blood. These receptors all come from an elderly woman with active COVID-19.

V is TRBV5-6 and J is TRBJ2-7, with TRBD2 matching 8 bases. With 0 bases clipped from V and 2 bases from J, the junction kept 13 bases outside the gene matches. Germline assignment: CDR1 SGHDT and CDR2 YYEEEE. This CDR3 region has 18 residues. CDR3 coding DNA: TGTGCCAGCAGCTTGGATCTAGCGGGCATGAGTCAGACCTACGAGCAGTACTTC. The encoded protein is CASSLDLAGMSQTYEQYF.

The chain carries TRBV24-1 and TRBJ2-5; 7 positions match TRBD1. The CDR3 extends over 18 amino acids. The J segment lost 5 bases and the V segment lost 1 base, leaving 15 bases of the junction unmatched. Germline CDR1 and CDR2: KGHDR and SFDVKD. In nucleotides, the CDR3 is TGTGCCACCAGTGATTTTGGTCTGGCAGGGGGATTGATGGAGACCCAGTACTTC. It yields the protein CATSDFGLAGGLMETQYF.

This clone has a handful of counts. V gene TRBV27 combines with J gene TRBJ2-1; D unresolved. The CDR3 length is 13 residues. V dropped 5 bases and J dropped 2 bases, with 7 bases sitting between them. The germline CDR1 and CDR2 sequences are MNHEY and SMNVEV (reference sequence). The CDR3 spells CASSTRTYNEQFF. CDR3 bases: TGTGCCAGCAGTACGCGCACCTACAATGAGCAGTTCTTC.

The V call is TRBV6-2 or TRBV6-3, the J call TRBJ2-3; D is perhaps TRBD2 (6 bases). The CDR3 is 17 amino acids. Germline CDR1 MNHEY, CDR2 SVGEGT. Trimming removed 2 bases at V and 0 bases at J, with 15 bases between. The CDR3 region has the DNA TGTGCCAGCAGTTACCGCACTAGCTTACCTAGCACAGATACGCAGTATTTT. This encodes CASSYRTSLPSTDTQYF.

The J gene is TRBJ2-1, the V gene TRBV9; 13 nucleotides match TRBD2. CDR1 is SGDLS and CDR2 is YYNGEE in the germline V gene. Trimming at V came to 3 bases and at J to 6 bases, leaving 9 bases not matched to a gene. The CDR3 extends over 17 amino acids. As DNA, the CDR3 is TGTGCCAGCAGCGCAGGGGAAGGACTAGCGGGAGTCAATGAGCAGTTCTTC. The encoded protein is CASSAGEGLAGVNEQFF.

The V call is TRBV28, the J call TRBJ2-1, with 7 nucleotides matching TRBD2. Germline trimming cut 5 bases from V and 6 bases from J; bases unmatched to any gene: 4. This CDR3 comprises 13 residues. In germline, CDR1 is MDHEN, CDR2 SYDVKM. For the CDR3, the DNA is TGTGCCAGCAGTACCGGGACTACCAATGAGCAGTTCTTC. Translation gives CASSTGTTNEQFF.

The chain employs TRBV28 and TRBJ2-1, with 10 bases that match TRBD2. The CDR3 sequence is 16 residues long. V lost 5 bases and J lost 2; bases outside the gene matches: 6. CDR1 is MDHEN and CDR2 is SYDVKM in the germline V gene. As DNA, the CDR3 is TGTGCCAGCAGTCGTCTCCTAGCGGGGGCCTACAATGAGCAGTTCTTC. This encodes CASSRLLAGAYNEQFF.

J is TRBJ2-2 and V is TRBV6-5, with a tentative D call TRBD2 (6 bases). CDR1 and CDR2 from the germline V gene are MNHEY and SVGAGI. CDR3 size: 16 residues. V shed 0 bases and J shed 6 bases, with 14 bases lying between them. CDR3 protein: CASSYSFGGSAGELFF. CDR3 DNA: TGTGCCAGCAGTTACTCCTTTGGGGGGTCCGCCGGGGAGCTGTTTTTT.

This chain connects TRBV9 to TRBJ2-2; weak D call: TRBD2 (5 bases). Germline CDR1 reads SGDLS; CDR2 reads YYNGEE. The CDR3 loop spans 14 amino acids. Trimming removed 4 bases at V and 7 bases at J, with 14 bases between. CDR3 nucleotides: TGTGCCAGCAGCAGGACTGCCCAAGTCGGGGAGCTGTTTTTT. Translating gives CASSRTAQVGELFF.

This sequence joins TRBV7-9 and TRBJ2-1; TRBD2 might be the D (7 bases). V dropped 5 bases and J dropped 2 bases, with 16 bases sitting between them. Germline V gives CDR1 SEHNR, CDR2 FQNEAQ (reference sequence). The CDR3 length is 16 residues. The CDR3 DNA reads TGTGCCAGCAGCCCCCTCGGGGGGCGGACCTACAATGAGCAGTTCTTC. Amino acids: CASSPLGGRTYNEQFF.

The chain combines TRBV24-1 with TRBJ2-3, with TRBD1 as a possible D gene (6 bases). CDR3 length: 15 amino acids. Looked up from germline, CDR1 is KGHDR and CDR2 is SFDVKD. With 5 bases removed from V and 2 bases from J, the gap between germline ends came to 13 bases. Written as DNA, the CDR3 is TGTGCCACCAGTGGGGCAGGGGAGTCCACAGATACGCAGTATTTT. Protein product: CATSGAGESTDTQYF.

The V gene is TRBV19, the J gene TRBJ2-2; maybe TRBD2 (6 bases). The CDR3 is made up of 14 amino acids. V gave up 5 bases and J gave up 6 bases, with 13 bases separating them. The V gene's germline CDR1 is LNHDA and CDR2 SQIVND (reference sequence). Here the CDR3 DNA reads TGTGCCAGTAGTCAACGGGGGAGCGCCGGGGAGCTGTTTTTT. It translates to CASSQRGSAGELFF.

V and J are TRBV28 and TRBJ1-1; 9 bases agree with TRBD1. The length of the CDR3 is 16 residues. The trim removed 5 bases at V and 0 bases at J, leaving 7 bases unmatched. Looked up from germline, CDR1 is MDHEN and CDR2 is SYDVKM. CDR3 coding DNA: TGTGCCAGCAGTGATCCACAGGGGGCGATGAACACTGAAGCTTTCTTT. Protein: CASSDPQGAMNTEAFF.

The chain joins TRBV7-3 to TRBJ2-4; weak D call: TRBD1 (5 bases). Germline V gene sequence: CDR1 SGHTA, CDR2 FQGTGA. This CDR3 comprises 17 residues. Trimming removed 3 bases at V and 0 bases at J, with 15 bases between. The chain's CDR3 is CASSLALQAVAKNIQYF. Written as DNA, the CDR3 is TGTGCCAGCAGCTTGGCGCTACAGGCGGTAGCCAAAAACATTCAGTACTTC.

The CDR3 region has the DNA TGTGCCAGCTCACCTCCCGGGACAGGGGGCGGGAAGACCCAGTACTTC. This codes for CASSPPGTGGGKTQYF. The chain links TRBV18 to TRBJ2-5; 12 bases line up with TRBD1. The CDR3 runs to 16 residues. V shed 3 bases and J 6 bases; nucleotides not matched to a gene: 8. Germline V gene data show CDR1 as KGHSH and CDR2 as LQKENI.

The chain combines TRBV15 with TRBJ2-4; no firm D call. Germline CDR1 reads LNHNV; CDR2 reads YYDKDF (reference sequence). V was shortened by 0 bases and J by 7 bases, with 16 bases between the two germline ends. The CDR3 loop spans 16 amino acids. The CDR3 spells CATSRDGVPIGNIQYF. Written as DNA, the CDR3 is TGTGCCACCAGCAGAGATGGCGTACCTATCGGGAACATTCAGTACTTC.

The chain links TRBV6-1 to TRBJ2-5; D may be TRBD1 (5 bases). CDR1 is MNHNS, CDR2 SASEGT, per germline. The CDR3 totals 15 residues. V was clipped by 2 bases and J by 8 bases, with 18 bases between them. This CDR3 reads CASSESLFQGVTQYF. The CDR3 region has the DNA TGTGCCAGCAGTGAATCCCTTTTTCAGGGTGTCACCCAGTACTTC.

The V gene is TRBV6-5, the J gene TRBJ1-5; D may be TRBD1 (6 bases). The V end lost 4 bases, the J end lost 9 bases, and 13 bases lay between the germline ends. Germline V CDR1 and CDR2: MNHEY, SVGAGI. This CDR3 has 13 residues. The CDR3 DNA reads TGTGCCAGCAGTTTGACAGGCCGGGGGCCCCAGCATTTT. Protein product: CASSLTGRGPQHF.

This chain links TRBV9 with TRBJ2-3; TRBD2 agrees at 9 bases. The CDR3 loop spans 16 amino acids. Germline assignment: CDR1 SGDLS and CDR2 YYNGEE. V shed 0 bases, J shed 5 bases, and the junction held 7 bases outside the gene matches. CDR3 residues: CASSVGLAGWGDTQYF. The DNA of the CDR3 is TGTGCCAGCAGCGTAGGCCTAGCGGGATGGGGAGATACGCAGTATTTT. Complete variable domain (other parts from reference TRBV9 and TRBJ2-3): DSGVTQTPKHLITATGQRVTLRCSPRSGDLSVYWYQQSLDQGLQFLIQYYNGEERAKGNILERFSAQQFPDLHSELNLSSLELGDSALYFCASSVGLAGWGDTQYFGPGTRLTVL.

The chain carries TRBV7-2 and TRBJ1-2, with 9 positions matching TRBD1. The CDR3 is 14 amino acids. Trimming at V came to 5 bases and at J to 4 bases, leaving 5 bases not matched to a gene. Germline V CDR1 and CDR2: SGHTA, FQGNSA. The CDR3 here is CASSTDRGAYGYTF. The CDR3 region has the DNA TGTGCCAGCAGCACTGACAGGGGGGCCTATGGCTACACCTTC.

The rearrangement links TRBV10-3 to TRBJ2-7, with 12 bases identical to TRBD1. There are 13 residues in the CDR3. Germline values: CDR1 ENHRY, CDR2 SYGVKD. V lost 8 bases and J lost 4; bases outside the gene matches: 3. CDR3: CAIGTGGGYEQYF. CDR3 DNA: TGTGCCATCGGGACAGGGGGCGGGTACGAGCAGTACTTC.

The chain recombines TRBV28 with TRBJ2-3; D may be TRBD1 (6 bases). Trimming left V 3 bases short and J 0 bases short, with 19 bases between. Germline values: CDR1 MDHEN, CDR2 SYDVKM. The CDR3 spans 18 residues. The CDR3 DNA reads TGTGCCAGCAGTTTGGGGCTTGGACAGTTTGCTAGCACAGATACGCAGTATTTT. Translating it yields CASSLGLGQFASTDTQYF. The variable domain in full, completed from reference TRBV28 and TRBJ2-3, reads DVKVTQSSRYLVKRTGEKVFLECVQDMDHENMFWYRQDPGLGLRLIYFSYDVKMKEKGDIPEGYSVSREKKERFSLILESASTNQTSMYLCASSLGLGQFASTDTQYFGPGTRLTVL.

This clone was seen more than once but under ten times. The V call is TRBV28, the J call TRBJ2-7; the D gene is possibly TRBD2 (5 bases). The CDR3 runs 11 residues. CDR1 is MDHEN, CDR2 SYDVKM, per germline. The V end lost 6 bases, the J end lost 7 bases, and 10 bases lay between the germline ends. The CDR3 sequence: CASSGTGEQYF. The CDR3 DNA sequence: TGTGCCAGCAGCGGAACGGGGGAGCAGTACTTC.

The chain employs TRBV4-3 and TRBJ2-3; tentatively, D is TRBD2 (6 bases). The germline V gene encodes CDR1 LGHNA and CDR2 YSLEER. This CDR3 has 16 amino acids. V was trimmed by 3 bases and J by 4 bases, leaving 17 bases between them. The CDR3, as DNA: TGCGCCAGCAGCCACCGAAGGGGAGGATTCGCAGATACGCAGTATTTT. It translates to CASSHRRGGFADTQYF.

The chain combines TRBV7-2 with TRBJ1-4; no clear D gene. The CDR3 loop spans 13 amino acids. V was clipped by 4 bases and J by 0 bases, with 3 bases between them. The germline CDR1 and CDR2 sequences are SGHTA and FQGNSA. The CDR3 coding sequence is TGTGCCAGCAGCTCCGCAACTAATGAAAAACTGTTTTTT. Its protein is CASSSATNEKLFF. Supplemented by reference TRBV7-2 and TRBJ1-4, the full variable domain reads GAGVSQSPSNKVTEKGKDVELRCDPISGHTALYWYRQSLGQGLEFLIYFQGNSAPDKSGLPSDRFSAERTGGSVSTLTIQRTQQEDSAVYLCASSSATNEKLFFGSGTQLSVL.

The CDR3 loop is CASSVVRSGANVLTF. DNA for the CDR3: TGTGCCAGCAGCGTAGTGCGCTCTGGGGCCAACGTCCTGACTTTC. The chain links TRBV9 to TRBJ2-6; no reliable D call. Trimming took 0 bases from V and 0 from J, leaving 4 bases between them. CDR3 length: 15 amino acids. CDR1 and CDR2 from the germline V gene are SGDLS and YYNGEE.

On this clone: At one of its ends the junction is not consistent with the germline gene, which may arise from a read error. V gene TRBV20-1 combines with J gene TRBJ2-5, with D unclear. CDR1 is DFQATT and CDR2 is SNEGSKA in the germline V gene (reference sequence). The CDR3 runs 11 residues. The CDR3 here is CSAANHETQYF. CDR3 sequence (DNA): TGCAGTGCCGCGAACCACGAGACCCAGTACTTC.

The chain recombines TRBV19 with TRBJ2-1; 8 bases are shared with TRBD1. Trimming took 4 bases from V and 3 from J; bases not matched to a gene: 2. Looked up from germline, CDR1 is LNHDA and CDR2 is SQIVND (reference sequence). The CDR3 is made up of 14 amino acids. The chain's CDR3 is CASSTQGGYNEQFF. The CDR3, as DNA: TGTGCCAGTAGTACACAGGGGGGCTACAATGAGCAGTTCTTC.

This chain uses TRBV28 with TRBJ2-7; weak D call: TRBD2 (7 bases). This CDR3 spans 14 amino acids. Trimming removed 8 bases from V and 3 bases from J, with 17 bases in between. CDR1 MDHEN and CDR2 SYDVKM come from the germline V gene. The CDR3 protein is CASSKGGTLYEQYF. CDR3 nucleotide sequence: TGTGCCAGCTCTAAGGGGGGGACACTCTACGAGCAGTACTTC. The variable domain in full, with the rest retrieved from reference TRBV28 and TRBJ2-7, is DVKVTQSSRYLVKRTGEKVFLECVQDMDHENMFWYRQDPGLGLRLIYFSYDVKMKEKGDIPEGYSVSREKKERFSLILESASTNQTSMYLCASSKGGTLYEQYFGPGTRLTVT.

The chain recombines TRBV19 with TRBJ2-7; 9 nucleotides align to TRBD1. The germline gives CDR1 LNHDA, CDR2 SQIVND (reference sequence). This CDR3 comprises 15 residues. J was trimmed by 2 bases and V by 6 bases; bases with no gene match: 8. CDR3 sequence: CASRPDRGRTYEQYF. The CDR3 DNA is TGTGCCAGTAGGCCGGACAGGGGAAGGACCTACGAGCAGTACTTC. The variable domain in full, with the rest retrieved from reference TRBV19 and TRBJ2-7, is DGGITQSPKYLFRKEGQNVTLSCEQNLNHDAMYWYRQDPGQGLRLIYYSQIVNDFQKGDIAEGYSVSREKKESFPLTVTSAQKNPTAFYLCASRPDRGRTYEQYFGPGTRLTVT.

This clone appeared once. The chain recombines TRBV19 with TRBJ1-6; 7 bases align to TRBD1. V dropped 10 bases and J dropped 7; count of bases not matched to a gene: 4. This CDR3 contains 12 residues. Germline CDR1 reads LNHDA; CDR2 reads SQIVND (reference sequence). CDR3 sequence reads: CATAGGNSPLHF. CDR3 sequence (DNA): TGTGCCACAGCAGGGGGAAATTCACCCCTCCACTTT.

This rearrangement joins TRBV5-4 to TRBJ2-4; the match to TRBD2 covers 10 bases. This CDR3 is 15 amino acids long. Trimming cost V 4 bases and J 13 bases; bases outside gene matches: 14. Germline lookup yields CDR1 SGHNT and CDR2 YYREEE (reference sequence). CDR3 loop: CASSAGTTVAGGQYF. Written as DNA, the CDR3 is TGTGCCAGCAGCGCAGGGACAACCGTAGCGGGAGGACAGTACTTC.